These 2 T cell receptor beta chains share one sample of origin, sequenced in a study of CD8+CD57+ T cells in acquired aplastic anemia. Both TCR beta VDJ combination and CDR3 sequence profiling were carried out. Genomic DNA was the template for this profiling. TCRdb ran MiXCR on the reads and lists one entry per CDR3 protein. In the table there are 150,000 to 200,000 distinct CDR3 sequences, 60% to 70% of which are singletons. Input material: sorted CD4+, CD8+, or CD8+CD57+ T cells (not recorded which) from PBMCs. Every receptor here comes from a human donor in good health.

The chain has TRBV20-1 and TRBJ1-5; tentative D call: TRBD1 (6 bases). In germline, CDR1 is DFQATT, CDR2 SNEGSKA (reference sequence). This CDR3 contains 12 residues. V dropped 3 bases and J dropped 7 bases, with 10 bases sitting between them. The CDR3 here is CSARRGAQPQHF. The CDR3 DNA reads TGCAGTGCTAGGCGGGGGGCCCAGCCCCAGCATTTT.

The CDR3 sequence: CSATSYSRAGELFF. Here the CDR3 DNA reads TGCAGTGCTACTAGTTACTCCCGGGCCGGGGAGCTGTTTTTT. The rearrangement joins TRBV20-1 to TRBJ2-2; D unresolved. Trimming took off 4 bases at V and 6 bases at J, with 15 bases between the two ends. This CDR3 is built from 14 residues. Germline V lookup: CDR1 DFQATT, CDR2 SNEGSKA (reference sequence).